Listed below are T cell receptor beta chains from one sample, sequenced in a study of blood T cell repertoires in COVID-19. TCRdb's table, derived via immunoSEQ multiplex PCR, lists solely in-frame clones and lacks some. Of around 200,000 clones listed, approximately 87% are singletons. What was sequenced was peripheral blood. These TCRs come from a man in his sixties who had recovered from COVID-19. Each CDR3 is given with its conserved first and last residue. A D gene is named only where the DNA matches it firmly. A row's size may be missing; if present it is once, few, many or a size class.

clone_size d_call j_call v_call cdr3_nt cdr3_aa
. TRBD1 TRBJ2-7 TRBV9 TGTGCCAGCAGCCCCGGACAGGGGAACGGCGAGCAGTACTTC CASSPGQGNGEQYF
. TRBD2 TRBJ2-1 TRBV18 TGTGCCAGCTCACCCTCACTAGCGGACCCGGGGAATGAGCAGTTCTTC CASSPSLADPGNEQFF
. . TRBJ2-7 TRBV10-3 TGTGCCATCAGGGACAGCTACTCCTACGAGCAGTACTTC CAIRDSYSYEQYF
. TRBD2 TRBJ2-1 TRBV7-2 TGTGCCAGCAGCTCAACTAGCGGGGGGGCCTGGAATGAGCAGTTCTTC CASSSTSGGAWNEQFF
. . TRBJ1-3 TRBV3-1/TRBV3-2 TGTGCCAGCAGCCAAGATATTGTGAGGGGAAACACCATATATTTT CASSQDIVRGNTIYF
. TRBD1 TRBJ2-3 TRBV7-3 TGTGCCAGCAGCTTAGGACAGGGGCCCCTCACAGATACGCAGTATTTT CASSLGQGPLTDTQYF
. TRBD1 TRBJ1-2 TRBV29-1 TGCAGCGTTGCAGGGGGCCTTGGCTATGGCTACACCTTC CSVAGGLGYGYTF
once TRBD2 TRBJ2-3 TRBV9 TGTGCCAGCAGCGTAGAGGGACTAGCGGGGGCAGATACGCAGTATTTT CASSVEGLAGADTQYF
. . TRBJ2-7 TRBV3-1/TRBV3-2 TGTGCCAGCAGCCGAACTAGCTACGAGCAGTACTTC CASSRTSYEQYF
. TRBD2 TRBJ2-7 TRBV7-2 TGTGCCAGCAGCCTGGGGACTAGCGGGAGCTGGAAACACGAGCAGTACTTC CASSLGTSGSWKHEQYF
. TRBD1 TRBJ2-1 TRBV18 TGTGCCAGCTCACCCCCGGACAGGGGAAATAGTCTCTACAATGAGCAGTTCTTC CASSPPDRGNSLYNEQFF
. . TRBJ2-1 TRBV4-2 TGTGCCAGCAGCCAAGTTTTGGCGGGAACGTCCAATGAGCAGTTCTTC CASSQVLAGTSNEQFF
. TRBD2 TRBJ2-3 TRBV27 TGTGCCAGCAGTTTTCGGCGGGAGGGCACAGATACGCAGTATTTT CASSFRREGTDTQYF
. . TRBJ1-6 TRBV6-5 TGTGCCAGCAGGGGAGGGGGTGGGAGTTCACCCCTCCACTTT CASRGGGGSSPLHF
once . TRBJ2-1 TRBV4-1 TGCGCCAGCAGCAAGGGGGGGAGTTCCTCCTCTGACAATGAGCAGTTCTTC CASSKGGSSSSDNEQFF
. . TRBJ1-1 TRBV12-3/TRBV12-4 TGTGCCAGCAGTACCACTCTGGGCCCTGAAGCTTTCTTT CASSTTLGPEAFF
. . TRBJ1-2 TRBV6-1 TGTGCCAGCAGTGAAGGGGATACGAGGGTCCACGGCTACACCTTC CASSEGDTRVHGYTF
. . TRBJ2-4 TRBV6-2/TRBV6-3 TGTGCCAGCAGTTCACAGGGATGGAGAGACATTCAGTACTTC CASSSQGWRDIQYF
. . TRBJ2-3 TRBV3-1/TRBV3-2 TGTGCCAGCAGCCATGCAGACAGAAAGGGGGATACGCAGTATTTT CASSHADRKGDTQYF
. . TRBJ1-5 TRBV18 TGTGCCAGCTCCGCGACAGAGACCAATCAGCCCCAGCATTTT CASSATETNQPQHF
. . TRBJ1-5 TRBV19 TGTGCCAGTAGTATAGTAGGCCCGAGGACAGAGCAAAGCAATCAGCCCCAGCATTTT CASSIVGPRTEQSNQPQHF
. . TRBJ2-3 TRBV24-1 TGTGCCACCAGTACCCTAAGGGGTAGCACAGATACGCAGTATTTT CATSTLRGSTDTQYF
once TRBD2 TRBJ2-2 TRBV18 TGTGCCAGCTCCCCCCGATCTGTAGCGGGAGCCGGGGAGCTGTTTTTT CASSPRSVAGAGELFF
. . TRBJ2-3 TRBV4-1 TGCGCCAGCAGCCAAGCCGAGGGAATAGCCCCGCTTGCGCAGTATTTT CASSQAEGIAPLAQYF
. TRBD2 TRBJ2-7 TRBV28 TGTGCCAGCAGTTTGGGGCAGGGAGGGTACGAGCAGTACTTC CASSLGQGGYEQYF
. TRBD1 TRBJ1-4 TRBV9 TGTGCCAGCAGCGCGGGACAGGGTAAAGAAAAACTGTTTTTT CASSAGQGKEKLFF
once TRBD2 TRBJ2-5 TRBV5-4 TGTGCCAGCAGCCCCCCCGGGACTAGGGGGGAGACCCAGTACTTC CASSPPGTRGETQYF
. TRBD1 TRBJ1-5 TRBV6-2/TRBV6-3 TGTGCCAGCAGTTACTTTTTCAACAGGGGGAATCAGCCCCAGCATTTT CASSYFFNRGNQPQHF
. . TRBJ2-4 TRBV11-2 TGTGCCAGCAGCTTAGCCCTGGGACTAGCCAAAAACATTCAGTACTTC CASSLALGLAKNIQYF
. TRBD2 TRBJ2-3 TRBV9 TGTGCCAGCAGCGTAGGGACTAGCGGATACACAGATACGCAGTATTTT CASSVGTSGYTDTQYF
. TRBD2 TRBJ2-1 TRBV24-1 TGTGCCACCAGTGACCCGGGACTAGCGGGACTCAATGAGCAGTTCTTC CATSDPGLAGLNEQFF
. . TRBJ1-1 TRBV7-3 TGTGCCAGCACCAAGGGGGACCACAAGAACACTGAAGCTTTCTTT CASTKGDHKNTEAFF
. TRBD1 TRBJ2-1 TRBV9 TGTGCCAGCAGCGCAACCGGGACAGGGAAATCAACCAACAATGAGCAGTTCTTC CASSATGTGKSTNNEQFF
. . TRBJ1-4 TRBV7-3 TGTGCCAGCAGCTTAACAGCTACTAATGAAAAACTGTTTTTT CASSLTATNEKLFF
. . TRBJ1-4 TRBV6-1 TGTGCCAGCAGACCGGGGGCAACTAATGAAAAACTGTTTTTT CASRPGATNEKLFF
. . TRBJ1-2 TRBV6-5 TGTGCCAGCCGAGGGAACTATGGCTACACCTTC CASRGNYGYTF
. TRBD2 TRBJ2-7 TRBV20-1 TGCAGTGCTAGTACCGGGACTAGCAGATACGAGCAGTACTTC CSASTGTSRYEQYF
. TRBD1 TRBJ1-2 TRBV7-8 TGTGCCAGCAGCCCAGGACAGGACTATGGCTACACCTTC CASSPGQDYGYTF
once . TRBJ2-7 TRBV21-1 TGTGCCAGCAAGGGGGCGGGGGGCGGACTCCGCTCCTACGAGCAGTACTTC CASKGAGGGLRSYEQYF
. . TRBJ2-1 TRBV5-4 TGTGCCAGCAGTTACCCGGGTGTCAATGAGCAGTTCTTC CASSYPGVNEQFF
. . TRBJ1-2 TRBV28 TGTGCCAGCAGTGCGGGACGGCGGGATGGCTATGGCTACACCTTC CASSAGRRDGYGYTF
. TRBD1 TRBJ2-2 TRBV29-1 TGCAGCGCCGGACAGGGGGCCTTTGGTTCCGGGGAGCTGTTTTTT CSAGQGAFGSGELFF
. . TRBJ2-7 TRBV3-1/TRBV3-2 TGTGCCAGCAGTCCTACTTCCTACGAGCAGTACTTC CASSPTSYEQYF
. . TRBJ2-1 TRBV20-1 TGCAGTGCTAGTGAACTAGATGAGGGTCATGAGCAGTTCTTC CSASELDEGHEQFF
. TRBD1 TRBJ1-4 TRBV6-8 TGTGCCAGCAGTTCGGCTCCAGGGGGCTCGGGGGAAAAACTGTTTTTT CASSSAPGGSGEKLFF
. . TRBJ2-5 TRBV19 TGTGCCAGTAAGGGGCAGGGTAGGGAGACCCAGTACTTC CASKGQGRETQYF
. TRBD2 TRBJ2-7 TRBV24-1 TGTGCCACCAGTGCAAGCGGGAGTGTCTACGAGCAGTACTTC CATSASGSVYEQYF
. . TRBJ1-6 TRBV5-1 TGCGCCAGCAGCTCCCTGCCCTCTAATAATTCACCCCTCCACTTT CASSSLPSNNSPLHF